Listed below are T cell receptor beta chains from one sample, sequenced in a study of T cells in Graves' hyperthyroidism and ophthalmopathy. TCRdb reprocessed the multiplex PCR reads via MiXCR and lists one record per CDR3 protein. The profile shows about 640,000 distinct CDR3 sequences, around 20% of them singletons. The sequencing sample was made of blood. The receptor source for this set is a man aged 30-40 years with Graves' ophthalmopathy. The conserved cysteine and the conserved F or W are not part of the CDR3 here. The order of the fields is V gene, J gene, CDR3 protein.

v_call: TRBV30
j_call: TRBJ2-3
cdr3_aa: AWSVLAGGVDTQY

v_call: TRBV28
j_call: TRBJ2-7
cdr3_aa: ASSPPSSPFSREGLYEQY

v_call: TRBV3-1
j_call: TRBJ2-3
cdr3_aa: ASSPLLADTQY

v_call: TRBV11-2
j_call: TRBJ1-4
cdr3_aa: ASSYWPDEKLF

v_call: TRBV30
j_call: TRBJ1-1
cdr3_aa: AWSPRGIRQPEAF

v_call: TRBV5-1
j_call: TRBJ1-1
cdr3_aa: ASSLDVAGEAF

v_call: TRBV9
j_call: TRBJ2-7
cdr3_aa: ASSVVPTYEQY

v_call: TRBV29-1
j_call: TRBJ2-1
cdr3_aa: SVEFASAYNEQF

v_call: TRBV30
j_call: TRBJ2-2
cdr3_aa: AWDLGHTGELF

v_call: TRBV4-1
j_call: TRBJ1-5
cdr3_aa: ASSQGVWGAPPQH

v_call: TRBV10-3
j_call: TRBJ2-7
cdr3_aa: AISGPSGRYDEQY

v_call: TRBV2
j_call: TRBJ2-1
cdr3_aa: ASSADRGSYNEQF

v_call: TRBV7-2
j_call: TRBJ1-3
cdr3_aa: ASRLNSGNTIY

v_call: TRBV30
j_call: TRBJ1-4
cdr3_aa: AWSRQLTNEKLF

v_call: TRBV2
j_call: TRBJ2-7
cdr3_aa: ASSLWRQNSYEQY

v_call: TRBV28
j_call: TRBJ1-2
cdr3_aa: ASSLITPYGYT

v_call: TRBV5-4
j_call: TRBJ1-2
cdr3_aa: ASSLARTGGHGYT

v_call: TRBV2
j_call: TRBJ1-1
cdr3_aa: ASSEAGVFTEAF

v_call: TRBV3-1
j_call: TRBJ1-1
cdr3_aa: ARSQDSLSQVLDLAF

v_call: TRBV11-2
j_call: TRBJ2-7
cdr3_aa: ASSPSGSYYEQC

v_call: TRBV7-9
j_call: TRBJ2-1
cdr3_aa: ASRGGPGTSGVYNEQF

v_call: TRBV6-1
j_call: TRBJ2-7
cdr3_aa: ASSDATGTGVYEQY

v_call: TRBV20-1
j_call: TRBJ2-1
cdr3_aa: SAPGRGTGWNEQF

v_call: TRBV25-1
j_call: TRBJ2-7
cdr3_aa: ASSEFFEQY

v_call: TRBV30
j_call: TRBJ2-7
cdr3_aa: AWSVLRPSYEQY

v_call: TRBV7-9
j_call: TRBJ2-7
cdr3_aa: ASSSGDRAYEQY

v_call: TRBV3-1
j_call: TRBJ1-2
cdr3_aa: ASSPLLEVALNGYT

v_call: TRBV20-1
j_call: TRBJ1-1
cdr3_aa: SAPRDHRDTEAF

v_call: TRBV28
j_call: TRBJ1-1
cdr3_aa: ASTIGGQGSNTEAF

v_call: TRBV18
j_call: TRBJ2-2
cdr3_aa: ASSPIPGQNTGELF

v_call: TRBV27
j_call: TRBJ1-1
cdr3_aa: ASRPSFMNTEAF

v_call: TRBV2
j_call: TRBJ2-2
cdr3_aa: ASSAGGNGELF

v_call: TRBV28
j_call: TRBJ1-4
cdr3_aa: ASSSPSWTGENEKLF

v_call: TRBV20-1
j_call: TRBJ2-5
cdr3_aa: SATKRGVRETQY

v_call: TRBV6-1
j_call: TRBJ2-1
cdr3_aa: ASTQARGGTGSSYNEQF

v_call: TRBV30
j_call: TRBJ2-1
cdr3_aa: ASLGGSSYNEQF

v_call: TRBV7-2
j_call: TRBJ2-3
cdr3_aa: ASTPVTSGSDTQY

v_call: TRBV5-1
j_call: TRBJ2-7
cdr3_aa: ASSLYLGGEQY

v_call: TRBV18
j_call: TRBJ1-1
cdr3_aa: ASSPRIPEAF

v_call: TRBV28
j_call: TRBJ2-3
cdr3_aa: ASSSGTAPSTDTQY

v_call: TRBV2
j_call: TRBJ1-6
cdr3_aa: ASSAPGGGPPLNSPLH

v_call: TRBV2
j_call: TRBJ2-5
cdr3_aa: AAGAGETQY

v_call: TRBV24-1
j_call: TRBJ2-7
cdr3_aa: ATSSGTGGSYEQY

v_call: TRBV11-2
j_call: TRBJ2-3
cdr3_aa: ASSSPSEGADTQY

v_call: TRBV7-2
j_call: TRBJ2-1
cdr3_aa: ASSRRRSPGDEQF

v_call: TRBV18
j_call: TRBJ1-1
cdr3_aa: ASSEGPTDAF

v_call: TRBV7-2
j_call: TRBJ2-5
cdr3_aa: ASSLAPLAGEHYQETQY

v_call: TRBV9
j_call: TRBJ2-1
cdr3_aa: ASSVGGRGNEQF

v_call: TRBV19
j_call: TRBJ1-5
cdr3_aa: ASRLRESGNQPQH

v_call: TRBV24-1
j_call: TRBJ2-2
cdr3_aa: ATSFPGLALTGELF

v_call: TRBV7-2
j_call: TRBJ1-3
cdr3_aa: ASSPLKAGAGNTIY

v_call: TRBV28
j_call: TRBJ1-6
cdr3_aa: ASNPTGGNSPLH

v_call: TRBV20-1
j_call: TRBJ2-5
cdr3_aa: SALGDREETQY

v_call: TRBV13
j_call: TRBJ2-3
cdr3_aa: ASSLRVVSDTQY

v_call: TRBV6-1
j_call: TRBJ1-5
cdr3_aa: ASSMRAGNQPQH

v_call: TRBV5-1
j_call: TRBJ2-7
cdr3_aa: ASNGPGRGTYEQY

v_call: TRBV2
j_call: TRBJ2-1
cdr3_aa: ASSGDRYNEQF